The 31 T cell receptor beta chains given below trace back to one sample, sequenced in a study of blood T cells in healthy people across ages (dated by TCRdb to between 2014 and 2016). The receptor library was made with 5' RACE. The sequencer listed for this sample is Illumina HiSeq 2500. A second PCR of 7 to 11 cycles was run with a J-beta primer mix and a sample-barcoded 5' primer. The raw public data were reprocessed by TCRdb itself: fastp quality trimming at Q25, MiXCR clonotype calling, in-frame beta chains only. All rows with the same CDR3 protein become a single entry with the most common DNA and genes. The sample table shows roughly 500,000 distinct CDR3 sequences, and 25% to 30% are seen once. The ten largest clonotypes hold 18% of the sample. The sample was blood. The receptors here all came from a woman aged 70 to 79 in good health.

This clonotype was detected many times. The gene calls are TRBV11-2 and TRBJ1-6, with D unresolved. Germline CDR1 reads SGHAT; CDR2 reads FQNNGV. The ends were cut back, 1 base at V and 6 bases at J, with 1 base in the middle. The CDR3 contains 12 residues. The CDR3 region is CASSLVNSPLHF. Here the CDR3 DNA reads TGTGCCAGCAGCTTAGTTAATTCACCCCTCCACTTT.

V gene TRBV4-2 combines with J gene TRBJ1-1; a possible D gene is TRBD1 (5 bases). Germline V CDR1 and CDR2: LGHNA, YNFKEQ. The CDR3 extends over 14 amino acids. Trimming took off 4 bases at V and 5 bases at J, with 14 bases between the two ends. CDR3 amino acids: CASSLDSSRTEAFF. The CDR3 nucleotides are TGTGCCAGCAGCCTTGACAGTTCACGGACTGAAGCTTTCTTT.

The chain has TRBV2 and TRBJ1-1; tentatively, D is TRBD1 (5 bases). The V end lost 2 bases, the J end lost 4 bases, and 11 bases lay between the germline ends. The CDR3 consists of 14 residues. Germline CDR1 and CDR2: SNHLY and FYNNEI. The CDR3 reads CASSERSGGTEAFF. CDR3 in DNA: TGTGCCAGCAGTGAAAGGTCTGGGGGCACTGAAGCTTTCTTT.

The chain joins TRBV25-1 to TRBJ2-7; TRBD1 might be the D (5 bases). V was pared by 1 base and J by 3 bases, with 13 bases between. CDR1 and CDR2 from the germline V gene are MGHDK and SYGVNS. This CDR3 comprises 15 residues. The CDR3 reads CASSELQGLVYEQYF. The CDR3 DNA is TGTGCCAGCAGTGAATTGCAGGGTTTGGTCTACGAGCAGTACTTC.

The gene calls are TRBV24-1 and TRBJ1-5, with 9 bases identical to TRBD1. This CDR3 is built from 19 residues. Germline lookup yields CDR1 KGHDR and CDR2 SFDVKD. The V segment lost 1 base and the J segment 4 bases; nucleotides outside the gene matches: 13. CDR3 protein: CATSDLPWKGTGSNQPQHF. CDR3 in DNA: TGTGCCACCAGTGATTTACCTTGGAAAGGGACAGGGTCAAATCAGCCCCAGCATTTT.

CDR3 coding DNA: TGTGCCAGCAGCGGGACCTTGAACAATGAGCAGTTCTTC. Amino acid sequence: CASSGTLNNEQFF. This chain links TRBV9 with TRBJ2-1; D call uncertain. Germline V lookup: CDR1 SGDLS, CDR2 YYNGEE. The CDR3 spans 13 residues. Trimming removed 3 bases from V and 5 bases from J, with 9 bases in between.

The rearrangement links TRBV5-1 to TRBJ2-3, with unresolved D. Germline V lookup: CDR1 SGHRS, CDR2 YFSETQ. The CDR3 totals 15 residues. With 4 bases removed from V and 3 bases from J, the gap between germline ends came to 15 bases. The CDR3 bases are TGCGCCAGCAGCCCTATGGACCGCCGGACAGATACGCAGTATTTT. It codes for CASSPMDRRTDTQYF.

The V and J genes are TRBV5-1 and TRBJ1-2, with 11 bases identical to TRBD1. J gave up 5 bases and V 4 bases, and 7 bases lay outside the gene matches. CDR1 is SGHRS, CDR2 YFSETQ, per germline. This CDR3 has 15 amino acids. The CDR3 bases are TGCGCCAGCAGCATCGGACAGGGGGCTATTTATGGCTACACCTTC. It encodes CASSIGQGAIYGYTF.

V and J are TRBV14 and TRBJ2-5, with D uncertain. The CDR3 extends over 14 amino acids. V was pared by 1 base and J by 1 base, with 7 bases between. CDR1 and CDR2 from the germline V gene are SGHDN and FVKESK. The CDR3 is CASSQGRFQETQYF. The CDR3 DNA reads as TGTGCCAGCAGCCAAGGCAGGTTCCAAGAGACCCAGTACTTC.

The V gene is TRBV24-1, the J gene TRBJ2-6, with D perhaps TRBD1 (6 bases). Germline V gene lookup returns CDR1 KGHDR and CDR2 SFDVKD. Trimming removed 3 bases from V and 1 base from J, with 9 bases in between. The CDR3 contains 16 residues. The CDR3 protein is CATSDSRGSGANVLTF. The CDR3 region has the DNA TGTGCCACCAGTGATAGCAGGGGTTCTGGGGCCAACGTCCTGACTTTC.

The chain's CDR3 is CASSPVQGTEQYF. CDR3 DNA: TGCGCCAGCAGCCCGGTACAGGGGACTGAGCAGTACTTC. The V call is TRBV5-1, the J call TRBJ2-7; tentatively, D is TRBD1 (7 bases). With 4 bases removed from V and 7 bases from J, the gap between germline ends came to 15 bases. Germline CDR1 and CDR2: SGHRS and YFSETQ. The CDR3 is 13 residues long.

This rearrangement joins TRBV7-2 to TRBJ2-5; D is uncertain. From germline, CDR1 is SGHTA and CDR2 FQGNSA. V gave up 5 bases and J gave up 1 base, with 11 bases separating them. The CDR3 is 14 amino acids. This chain's CDR3 is CASSKLPTQETQYF. In nucleotides, the CDR3 is TGTGCCAGCAGCAAACTACCGACCCAAGAGACCCAGTACTTC.

This clonotype has more than one count but fewer than ten. The V gene is TRBV7-8, the J gene TRBJ1-5; TRBD1 might be the D (6 bases). The CDR3 length is 14 residues. In germline, CDR1 is SGHVS, CDR2 FQNEAQ. Trimming stripped 5 bases from V and 4 bases from J, with 12 bases between. This CDR3 is CASSPWTANQPQHF. The CDR3 region has the DNA TGTGCCAGCAGCCCCTGGACAGCTAATCAGCCCCAGCATTTT. The whole variable domain, filled in from reference TRBV7-8 and TRBJ1-5, reads GAGVSQSPRYKVAKRGQDVALRCDPISGHVSLFWYQQALGQGPEFLTYFQNEAQLDKSGLPSDRFFAERPEGSVSTLKIQRTQQEDSAVYLCASSPWTANQPQHFGDGTRLSIL.

The chain carries TRBV29-1 and TRBJ2-3, with 7 bases identical to TRBD1. J was trimmed by 5 bases and V by 3 bases; bases with no gene match: 8. The germline gives CDR1 SQVTM, CDR2 ANQGSEA. CDR3 length equals 14 residues. The CDR3: CSVDIPAGGDTQYF. The CDR3 DNA reads as TGCAGCGTTGATATTCCAGCAGGGGGAGATACGCAGTATTTT.

V usage is TRBV7-9 and J usage is TRBJ2-5; D may be TRBD2 (6 bases). The CDR3 has 15 residues. Trimming pared 5 bases from V and 0 bases from J, leaving 13 bases between. Per germline, CDR1 SEHNR and CDR2 FQNEAQ (reference sequence). The CDR3 is CASSPGWRDQETQYF. In nucleotides, the CDR3 is TGTGCCAGCAGCCCCGGATGGAGGGACCAAGAGACCCAGTACTTC.

The chain has TRBV20-1 and TRBJ1-1; tentative D call: TRBD1 (6 bases). CDR1 is DFQATT, CDR2 SNEGSKA, per germline (reference sequence). The V and J ends lost 6 bases and 3 bases respectively, with 14 bases between them. CDR3 length equals 13 residues. The CDR3 is CSAIRGFDTEAFF. The CDR3 bases are TGCAGTGCCATCAGGGGCTTCGACACTGAAGCTTTCTTT.

This clonotype came up many times. The rearrangement joins TRBV25-1 to TRBJ2-5; D may correspond to TRBD1 or TRBD2 (5 bases each). The germline V gene has CDR1 MGHDK and CDR2 SYGVNS. V lost 5 bases, J lost 5 bases, and 18 bases lay in between. This CDR3 comprises 15 residues. CDR3 residues: CASSLGSRGGETQYF. CDR3 coding DNA: TGTGCCAGCAGTCTTGGCTCGAGGGGTGGGGAGACCCAGTACTTC. Together with reference TRBV25-1 and TRBJ2-5, the CDR3 gives the full variable domain: EADIYQTPRYLVIGTGKKITLECSQTMGHDKMYWYQQDPGMELHLIHYSYGVNSTEKGDLSSESTVSRIRTEHFPLTLESARPSHTSQYLCASSLGSRGGETQYFGPGTRLLVL.

The J gene is TRBJ2-7, the V gene TRBV12-3 or TRBV12-4; possibly TRBD1 for D (5 bases). CDR3 length: 14 residues. Trimming shortened V by 6 bases and J by 4 bases, and 16 bases separated the two germline ends. Written as DNA, the CDR3 is TGTGCCAGCAGCACGACAGAGACTCTATACGAGCAGTACTTC. Amino acids: CASSTTETLYEQYF.

The chain carries TRBV29-1 and TRBJ1-1; D remains ambiguous. The germline gives CDR1 SQVTM, CDR2 ANQGSEA. The CDR3 extends over 13 amino acids. The V gene lost 4 bases and the J gene lost 1 base, with 10 bases spanning the gap. In nucleotides, the CDR3 is TGCAGCGTTGGAGTGGGAACGAACACTGAAGCTTTCTTT. The encoded protein is CSVGVGTNTEAFF.

This clonotype appeared a few times. The CDR3 spells CSARGTAGTGLYEQYF. The CDR3 DNA reads as TGCAGTGCTAGAGGGACTGCCGGGACAGGGTTGTACGAGCAGTACTTC. The rearrangement uses TRBV20-1 and TRBJ2-7, with TRBD1 matching over 9 bases. The V and J ends lost 1 base and 4 bases, in that order; junction bases with no gene match: 11. The CDR3 covers 16 residues. Germline lookup yields CDR1 DFQATT and CDR2 SNEGSKA (reference sequence).

This clonotype was seen a handful of times. The rearrangement joins TRBV20-1 to TRBJ2-3; no definite D call. V was trimmed by 2 bases and J by 4 bases, leaving 13 bases between them. CDR3 length: 14 residues. From germline, CDR1 is DFQATT and CDR2 SNEGSKA (reference sequence). CDR3 sequence: CSARRGARPDTQYF. The CDR3 DNA reads TGCAGTGCTAGACGAGGCGCGCGGCCAGATACGCAGTATTTT.

The rearrangement joins TRBV9 to TRBJ2-5; D remains ambiguous. V lost 2 bases to trimming and J lost 5 bases, with 10 bases between them. From germline, CDR1 is SGDLS and CDR2 YYNGEE. The CDR3 sequence is 13 residues long. The CDR3 reads CASSVDLWETQYF. The CDR3 DNA follows: TGTGCCAGCAGCGTCGACCTTTGGGAGACCCAGTACTTC.

The V gene is TRBV20-1, the J gene TRBJ2-5; possibly TRBD2 for D (6 bases). CDR1 is DFQATT and CDR2 is SNEGSKA in the germline V gene (reference sequence). CDR3 length equals 14 residues. Trimming cost V 3 bases and J 4 bases, with 15 bases left between them. CDR3 DNA sequence: TGCAGTGCTAGTCAAGCGGGCGTTAGAGAGACCCAGTACTTC. This sequence encodes CSASQAGVRETQYF.

The chain recombines TRBV9 with TRBJ2-2; D unresolved. CDR1 is SGDLS, CDR2 YYNGEE, per germline. V lost 2 bases, J lost 7 bases, and 9 bases lay in between. The length of the CDR3 is 13 residues. CDR3 sequence reads: CASSVKPSGELFF. CDR3 in DNA: TGTGCCAGCAGCGTTAAACCCAGCGGGGAGCTGTTTTTT. Full variable domain (missing parts from reference TRBV9 and TRBJ2-2): DSGVTQTPKHLITATGQRVTLRCSPRSGDLSVYWYQQSLDQGLQFLIQYYNGEERAKGNILERFSAQQFPDLHSELNLSSLELGDSALYFCASSVKPSGELFFGEGSRLTVL.

This clonotype was counted a few times. The rearrangement links TRBV19 to TRBJ1-2; no reliable D call. CDR1 is LNHDA, CDR2 SQIVND, per germline (reference sequence). This CDR3 is 11 amino acids long. The CDR3: CGTEGNYGYTF. In nucleotides, the CDR3 is TGTGGGACGGAGGGAAACTATGGCTACACCTTC. The full variable domain, its missing parts supplied by reference TRBV19 and TRBJ1-2, is DGGITQSPKYLFRKEGQNVTLSCEQNLNHDAMYWYRQDPGQGLRLIYYSQIVNDFQKGDIAEGYSVSREKKESFPLTVTSAQKNPTAFYLCGTEGNYGYTFGSGTRLTVV.

This clonotype turned up a few times. CDR3 coding DNA: TGTGCCAGCAGTAGGACAGAAGGGGGAAACACCATATATTTT. Its translation: CASSRTEGGNTIYF. The genes are TRBV12-3 or TRBV12-4 and TRBJ1-3, with D possibly matching TRBD1 (6 bases). This CDR3 is 14 amino acids long. V lost 5 bases, J lost 4 bases, and 12 bases lay in between.

J is TRBJ1-2 and V is TRBV6-5; D is unresolved. The CDR3 contains 13 residues. CDR1 and CDR2 from the germline V gene are MNHEY and SVGAGI. Trimming took off 4 bases at V and 8 bases at J, with 14 bases between the two ends. This chain's CDR3 is CASSWTLAMGYTF. In nucleotides, the CDR3 is TGTGCCAGCAGTTGGACGCTGGCTATGGGCTACACCTTC.

In its sample, this clonotype was seen a few times. The chain recombines TRBV20-1 with TRBJ2-5; maybe TRBD1 (5 bases). Germline V gene lookup returns CDR1 DFQATT and CDR2 SNEGSKA (reference sequence). Trimming removed 5 bases from V and 1 base from J, with 11 bases in between. This CDR3 comprises 13 residues. Here the CDR3 reads CSADKTAQETQYF. As DNA, the CDR3 is TGCAGTGCTGACAAGACAGCCCAAGAGACCCAGTACTTC.

This chain connects TRBV7-2 to TRBJ2-5; D could derive from TRBD1 or TRBD2 (5 bases each). There are 13 residues in the CDR3. Trimming shortened V by 6 bases and J by 5 bases, and 13 bases separated the two germline ends. Germline V gene lookup returns CDR1 SGHTA and CDR2 FQGNSA. CDR3 sequence (DNA): TGTGCCAGCAGTTCTGTCTGGGGGGAGACCCAGTACTTC. Amino acid sequence: CASSSVWGETQYF.

This clonotype has more than one count but fewer than ten. CDR3 DNA: TGTGCCAGCAGCCAAGAACTCATCCCTGAAATCTATGGCTACACCTTC. Translation gives CASSQELIPEIYGYTF. The V gene is TRBV4-2, the J gene TRBJ1-2; D is unresolved. V lost 0 bases to trimming and J lost 4 bases, with 15 bases between them. Per germline, CDR1 LGHNA and CDR2 YNFKEQ. The CDR3 has 16 residues.

This rearrangement joins TRBV6-1 to TRBJ2-7, with D tentatively TRBD1 or TRBD2 (7 bases each). The CDR3 extends over 15 amino acids. V was cut by 6 bases and J by 2 bases, with 17 bases left in between. Per the germline V gene, CDR1 is MNHNS and CDR2 is SASEGT. The CDR3 sequence: CASRKGQGGTYEQYF. The CDR3 DNA follows: TGTGCCAGCAGAAAGGGTCAGGGGGGGACCTACGAGCAGTACTTC.